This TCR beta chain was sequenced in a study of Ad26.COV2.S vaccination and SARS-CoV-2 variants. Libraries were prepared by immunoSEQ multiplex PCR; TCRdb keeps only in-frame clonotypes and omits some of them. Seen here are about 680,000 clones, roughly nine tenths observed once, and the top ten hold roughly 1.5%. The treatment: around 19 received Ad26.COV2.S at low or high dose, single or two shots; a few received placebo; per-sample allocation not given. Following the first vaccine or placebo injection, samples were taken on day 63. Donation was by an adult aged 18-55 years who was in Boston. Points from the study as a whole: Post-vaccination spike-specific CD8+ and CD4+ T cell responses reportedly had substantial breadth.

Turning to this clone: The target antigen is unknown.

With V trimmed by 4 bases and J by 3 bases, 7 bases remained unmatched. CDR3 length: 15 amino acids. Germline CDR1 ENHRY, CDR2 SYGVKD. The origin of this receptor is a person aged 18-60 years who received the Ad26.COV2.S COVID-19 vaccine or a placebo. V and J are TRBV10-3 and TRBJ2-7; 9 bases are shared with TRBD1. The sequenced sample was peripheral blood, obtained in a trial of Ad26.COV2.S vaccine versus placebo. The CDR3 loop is CAISGDRENYYEQYF. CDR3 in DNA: TGTGCCATCAGTGGGGACAGGGAAAATTACTACGAGCAGTACTTC.